This TCR beta chain was recovered during a study of T cell repertoires in cytomegalovirus infection. Study-level background: CMV epitopes that were recently identified and HLA-C-restricted were used alongside well-studied HLA-B-restricted ones. The study's findings and limits: Individuals carrying CMV plus the relevant HLA were identified by cumulative frequency of public TCR beta families.

TCRdb analysed the reads with MiXCR anew, one entry per CDR3 protein. Of 310,000 or so distinct CDR3 sequences in the sample, roughly 25% were seen once. The ends were cut back, 1 base at V and 5 bases at J, with 12 bases in the middle. CDR3 length: 14 residues. Germline V lookup: CDR1 SGHTA, CDR2 FQGNSA. This clonotype turned up a few times. Its antigen is undetermined. This specimen consisted of cultured PBMCs, obtained from culture after CMV antigen stimulation. The chain is built from TRBV7-2 and TRBJ2-7; D is ambiguous. The origin of this receptor is a human donor in good health (CMV status not recorded). Some clones in this sample may be carry-over from other donors' samples. The CDR3 loop reads CASSLVTARDEQYF. The DNA for the CDR3 is TGTGCCAGCAGCTTAGTCACGGCCAGAGACGAGCAGTACTTC.